Presented here are 18 T cell receptor beta chains from one specimen sequenced in a study of cytomegalovirus exposure and HLA in healthy donors. The PCR contained 60 Vbeta and 13 Jbeta primers. Method: immunoSEQ multiplex PCR; TCRdb's copy keeps in-frame clones and lacks some. This sample has about 170,000 clones, with around 80% found just once. Sequences were obtained from PBMCs. The origin of the receptors is a female donor in good health and CMV-seronegative.

V and J are TRBV7-2 and TRBJ1-2; D remains unclear. The V and J ends lost 2 bases and 6 bases respectively, with 10 bases between them. The CDR3 consists of 13 residues. Germline V CDR1 and CDR2: SGHTA, FQGNSA. Here the CDR3 reads CASSLFGLHGYTF. The CDR3 bases are TGTGCCAGCAGCTTATTCGGGTTGCATGGCTACACCTTC.

The chain carries TRBV5-4 and TRBJ2-7; 9 positions match TRBD2. Trimming removed 3 bases from V and 4 bases from J; junction bases left unmatched: 11. CDR1 and CDR2 from the germline V gene are SGHNT and YYREEE (reference sequence). The CDR3 extends over 16 amino acids. The CDR3 reads CASSWGVGGRVYEQYF. CDR3 DNA sequence: TGTGCCAGCAGCTGGGGGGTGGGCGGGAGGGTATACGAGCAGTACTTC.

The genes are TRBV19 and TRBJ1-1; D is ambiguous. The CDR3 length is 13 residues. V gave up 3 bases and J gave up 0 bases, with 5 bases separating them. Per germline, CDR1 LNHDA and CDR2 SQIVND (reference sequence). The CDR3 region has the DNA TGTGCCAGTAGTATCCCCATGAACACTGAAGCTTTCTTT. Translating gives CASSIPMNTEAFF. Filled out from reference TRBV19 and TRBJ1-1, the complete variable domain reads DGGITQSPKYLFRKEGQNVTLSCEQNLNHDAMYWYRQDPGQGLRLIYYSQIVNDFQKGDIAEGYSVSREKKESFPLTVTSAQKNPTAFYLCASSIPMNTEAFFGQGTRLTVV.

V gene TRBV4-2 combines with J gene TRBJ2-3; the match to TRBD1 covers 7 bases. The CDR3 consists of 14 residues. V lost 2 bases, J lost 7 bases, and 6 bases stayed unmatched. Germline V CDR1 and CDR2: LGHNA, YNFKEQ. The chain's CDR3 is CASSQMDRTHTQYF. The CDR3 DNA follows: TGTGCCAGCAGCCAAATGGACAGGACCCATACGCAGTATTTT.

In DNA form, the CDR3 reads TGTGCCAGCAGCTCCGACAGGAGAACTTACAATGAGCAGTTCTTC. Protein: CASSSDRRTYNEQFF. The chain uses TRBV7-3 and TRBJ2-1; D perhaps matches TRBD1 (6 bases). Trimming shortened V by 4 bases and J by 4 bases, and 14 bases separated the two germline ends. In germline, CDR1 is SGHTA, CDR2 FQGTGA. The CDR3 totals 15 residues.

Remarks on this clone: A read error may account for a junction end that differs from germline. V and J are TRBV4-3 and TRBJ2-6, with TRBD1 as a possible D gene (5 bases). The germline V gene encodes CDR1 LGHNA and CDR2 YSLEER. This CDR3 is 15 amino acids long. CDR3 DNA: TGCGCCAGCAGCCAGACACACTCTGGGGCCAACGGCCTGACTTTC. Translating it yields CASSQTHSGANGLTF.

The chain links TRBV6-5 to TRBJ1-3; 8 bases are shared with TRBD1. CDR3 length: 15 residues. The germline V gene has CDR1 MNHEY and CDR2 SVGAGI. J lost 4 bases, V lost 2 bases, and 4 bases had no gene match. As DNA, the CDR3 is TGTGCCAGCAGTTACCAGGACAGGGTGGGAAACACCATATATTTT. Amino acid sequence: CASSYQDRVGNTIYF.

V gene TRBV19 combines with J gene TRBJ1-2; D not resolved. The V gene lost 7 bases and the J gene lost 5 bases, with 17 bases spanning the gap. Germline V gene data show CDR1 as LNHDA and CDR2 as SQIVND (reference sequence). CDR3 length equals 14 residues. The DNA of the CDR3 is TGTGCCAGTATCGCACAGCCAGACCTTTATGGCTACACCTTC. This sequence encodes CASIAQPDLYGYTF.

This clone was counted a few times. The chain carries TRBV9 and TRBJ2-6; the D gene is possibly TRBD2 (6 bases). CDR3 length: 16 amino acids. Germline V gives CDR1 SGDLS, CDR2 YYNGEE. V was clipped by 1 base and J by 0 bases, with 8 bases between them. CDR3 in amino acids: CASSVTGGSGANVLTF. The CDR3 DNA reads as TGTGCCAGCAGCGTAACCGGGGGCTCTGGGGCCAACGTCCTGACTTTC.

V usage is TRBV6-6 and J usage is TRBJ1-5; D possibly corresponds to TRBD1 (5 bases). The CDR3 sequence is 16 residues long. V gave up 5 bases and J gave up 0 bases, with 14 bases separating them. In germline, CDR1 is MNHNY, CDR2 SVGAGI (reference sequence). CDR3 in amino acids: CASSNTGTHSNQPQHF. The CDR3 coding sequence is TGTGCCAGCAGTAACACAGGAACCCATAGCAATCAGCCCCAGCATTTT.

The chain carries TRBV7-9 and TRBJ2-1; possible D gene TRBD2, 6 bases. With 5 bases removed from V and 6 bases from J, the gap between germline ends came to 20 bases. The CDR3 contains 16 residues. CDR1 is SEHNR and CDR2 is FQNEAQ in the germline V gene (reference sequence). This chain's CDR3 is CASSPATTRRGNEQFF. CDR3 coding DNA: TGTGCCAGCAGCCCAGCCACGACTAGGAGGGGCAATGAGCAGTTCTTC.

This rearrangement joins TRBV4-3 to TRBJ2-1; D is undetermined. CDR1 and CDR2 (germline): LGHNA, YSLEER. The ends were cut back, 2 bases at V and 6 bases at J, with 17 bases in the middle. This CDR3 has 16 amino acids. This chain's CDR3 is CASSQPGAPAFNEQFF. In DNA, the CDR3 is TGCGCCAGCAGCCAACCCGGAGCCCCCGCGTTCAATGAGCAGTTCTTC.

The rearrangement links TRBV30 to TRBJ2-5; D may be TRBD1 (6 bases). Germline V lookup: CDR1 GTSNPN, CDR2 SVGIG (reference sequence). The CDR3 has 15 residues. Trimming shortened V by 4 bases and J by 4 bases, and 19 bases separated the two germline ends. CDR3 amino acids: CAWTSTGLIRETQYF. The CDR3 DNA reads as TGTGCCTGGACCTCGACAGGTCTCATTCGAGAGACCCAGTACTTC.

This chain connects TRBV19 to TRBJ1-2, with D perhaps matching TRBD1 (6 bases). This CDR3 contains 17 residues. Germline V lookup: CDR1 LNHDA, CDR2 SQIVND (reference sequence). The V gene lost 6 bases and the J gene lost 3 bases, with 23 bases spanning the gap. CDR3 nucleotide sequence: TGTGCCAGTAGAAAAACCACTCTGGGGGCAGCCGACTATGGCTACACCTTC. Translation gives CASRKTTLGAADYGYTF.

The chain has TRBV5-1 and TRBJ2-5; a possible D gene is TRBD2 (6 bases). The CDR3 covers 13 residues. V lost 3 bases and J lost 2, with 8 bases in between. Germline V gives CDR1 SGHRS, CDR2 YFSETQ. Here the CDR3 DNA reads TGCGCCAGCAGCTGGGACTTGCAAGAGACCCAGTACTTC. This sequence encodes CASSWDLQETQYF.

On this clone: Other DNA sequences in the sample encode the same CDR3. The chain is built from TRBV18 and TRBJ1-5, with D unclear. CDR1 KGHSH and CDR2 LQKENI come from the germline V gene. V was cut by 2 bases and J by 0 bases, with 5 bases left in between. The CDR3 consists of 14 residues. CDR3: CASSPSGSNQPQHF. The DNA for the CDR3 is TGTGCCAGCTCACCATCGGGTAGCAATCAGCCCCAGCATTTT.

The gene calls are TRBV19 and TRBJ2-7; 11 positions agree with TRBD1. Looked up from germline, CDR1 is LNHDA and CDR2 is SQIVND (reference sequence). The CDR3 is 15 residues long. The ends lost 1 base at V and 6 bases at J; junction bases unmatched: 5. The CDR3 DNA is TGTGCCAGTAGTATAGGGACCGGGACAGGGGGCGAGCAGTACTTC. Its translation: CASSIGTGTGGEQYF.

The J gene is TRBJ2-3, the V gene TRBV13; the match to TRBD2 covers 7 bases. Unmatched junction bases numbered 13, after V lost 5 bases and J lost 5 bases. Germline V gives CDR1 PRHDT, CDR2 FYEKMQ (reference sequence). The CDR3 consists of 16 residues. The CDR3 sequence is CASSRYRGGDLDTQYF. In DNA form, the CDR3 reads TGTGCCAGCAGCCGTTATCGGGGAGGGGACCTAGATACGCAGTATTTT.